What follows are 16 T cell receptor beta chains derived from one specimen sequenced in a study of blood T cell repertoires in COVID-19. TCRdb keeps only in-frame clones here, not all; method: immunoSEQ multiplex PCR. The table shows some 180,000 clones, with around nine tenths occurring only once. The specimen sequenced was peripheral blood. These receptors originate from a man aged 45 to 65 with COVID-19, enrolled during active disease.

The V call is TRBV5-1, the J call TRBJ1-4; the D gene is possibly TRBD1 (6 bases). V dropped 5 bases and J dropped 3 bases, with 14 bases sitting between them. From germline, CDR1 is SGHRS and CDR2 YFSETQ. The CDR3 has 15 amino acids. CDR3 DNA sequence: TGCGCCAGCAGAAACCTACAGGGAGCTAATGAAAAACTGTTTTTT. Translation: CASRNLQGANEKLFF.

The chain uses TRBV29-1 and TRBJ2-6; D unclear. Germline assignment: CDR1 SQVTM and CDR2 ANQGSEA. V lost 5 bases, J lost 2 bases, and 10 bases lay in between. The CDR3 totals 14 residues. Written as DNA, the CDR3 is TGCAGCGTTCAAACTCCGCCTGGGGCCAACGTCCTGACTTTC. Amino acids: CSVQTPPGANVLTF.

This clone was observed a single time. The chain carries TRBV4-1 and TRBJ2-3, with 11 positions matching TRBD2. The J segment lost 1 base and the V segment lost 3 bases, leaving 6 bases of the junction unmatched. Looked up from germline, CDR1 is MGHRA and CDR2 is YSYEKL. CDR3 length: 17 amino acids. The CDR3 DNA reads as TGCGCCAGCAGCCACCCTACTAGCGGGAGACGCACAGATACGCAGTATTTT. Protein product: CASSHPTSGRRTDTQYF.

The genes are TRBV10-3 and TRBJ1-5, with 7 bases matching TRBD1. Germline V gene data show CDR1 as ENHRY and CDR2 as SYGVKD. CDR3 length equals 16 residues. The J segment lost 4 bases and the V segment lost 2 bases, leaving 8 bases of the junction unmatched. CDR3 in amino acids: CAISERIGGHNQPQHF. The CDR3 coding sequence is TGTGCCATCAGTGAGAGGATAGGGGGCCATAATCAGCCCCAGCATTTT.

The chain carries TRBV18 and TRBJ2-7; 7 bases fit TRBD1. CDR3 length: 13 residues. Germline assignment: CDR1 KGHSH and CDR2 LQKENI. V gave up 4 bases and J gave up 5 bases; unmatched junction bases: 5. The CDR3 DNA is TGTGCCAGCTCACAGGGACAGTGGGACGAGCAGTACTTC. This codes for CASSQGQWDEQYF.

J is TRBJ2-5 and V is TRBV25-1; a weak D match, TRBD2 (6 bases). CDR1 is MGHDK and CDR2 is SYGVNS in the germline V gene. CDR3 size: 12 residues. Trimming removed 5 bases at V and 7 bases at J, with 11 bases between. This chain's CDR3 is CASSKEGATQYF. The CDR3 DNA reads as TGTGCCAGCAGTAAGGAGGGAGCGACCCAGTACTTC.

The chain is built from TRBV9 and TRBJ2-1, with 7 bases matching TRBD1. Germline V gives CDR1 SGDLS, CDR2 YYNGEE. V gave up 4 bases and J gave up 2 bases; unmatched junction bases: 6. The CDR3 sequence is 15 residues long. CDR3 loop: CASSTTGMTYNEQFF. The CDR3 region has the DNA TGTGCCAGCAGCACGACAGGGATGACCTACAATGAGCAGTTCTTC. The full variable domain, rest sourced from reference TRBV9 and TRBJ2-1, is DSGVTQTPKHLITATGQRVTLRCSPRSGDLSVYWYQQSLDQGLQFLIQYYNGEERAKGNILERFSAQQFPDLHSELNLSSLELGDSALYFCASSTTGMTYNEQFFGPGTRLTVL.

This clone was counted a few times. V and J are TRBV30 and TRBJ1-5, with a tentative D call TRBD1 (6 bases). This CDR3 contains 15 residues. The V gene lost 5 bases and the J gene lost 2 bases, with 16 bases spanning the gap. CDR1 and CDR2 (germline): GTSNPN, SVGIG (reference sequence). This CDR3 reads CAWGRGRVGNQPQHF. CDR3 nucleotides: TGTGCCTGGGGGCGGGGGCGGGTTGGCAATCAGCCCCAGCATTTT.

This chain uses TRBV7-2 with TRBJ2-4; D unclear. Germline assignment: CDR1 SGHTA and CDR2 FQGNSA. Trimming cost V 6 bases and J 0 bases, with 9 bases left between them. The CDR3 extends over 14 amino acids. The CDR3 coding sequence is TGTGCCAGCAGATCAGACTTAGCCAAAAACATTCAGTACTTC. Amino acids: CASRSDLAKNIQYF. The full variable domain, in which reference TRBV7-2 and TRBJ2-4 provide the parts outside the CDR3, is GAGVSQSPSNKVTEKGKDVELRCDPISGHTALYWYRQSLGQGLEFLIYFQGNSAPDKSGLPSDRFSAERTGGSVSTLTIQRTQQEDSAVYLCASRSDLAKNIQYFGAGTRLSVL.

V is TRBV5-4 and J is TRBJ2-7; D is perhaps TRBD1 (6 bases). From germline, CDR1 is SGHNT and CDR2 YYREEE (reference sequence). This CDR3 is 13 amino acids long. V dropped 1 base and J dropped 1 base, with 6 bases sitting between them. The CDR3 is CASSLTGSYEQYF. In nucleotides, the CDR3 is TGTGCCAGCAGCTTGACAGGGTCCTACGAGCAGTACTTC.

V and J are TRBV18 and TRBJ2-1; TRBD1 matches at 8 bases. CDR3 length: 15 amino acids. The germline gives CDR1 KGHSH, CDR2 LQKENI. Unmatched junction bases numbered 7, after V lost 4 bases and J lost 5 bases. The DNA of the CDR3 is TGTGCCAGCTCACGGGGGCAGGGGGCGGACAATGAGCAGTTCTTC. Its protein product is CASSRGQGADNEQFF. Complete variable domain (other parts from reference TRBV18 and TRBJ2-1): NAGVMQNPRHLVRRRGQEARLRCSPMKGHSHVYWYRQLPEEGLKFMVYLQKENIIDESGMPKERFSAEFPKEGPSILRIQQVVRGDSAAYFCASSRGQGADNEQFFGPGTRLTVL.

CDR3 residues: CSASPGSGLNEQFF. The CDR3 DNA reads TGCAGTGCTAGTCCTGGGAGCGGGCTCAATGAGCAGTTCTTC. The chain is built from TRBV20-1 and TRBJ2-1, with TRBD2 as a possible D gene (6 bases). Per the germline V gene, CDR1 is DFQATT and CDR2 is SNEGSKA (reference sequence). V was shortened by 3 bases and J by 6 bases, with 15 bases between the two germline ends. This CDR3 comprises 14 residues.

This clone has a single count. The chain combines TRBV30 with TRBJ2-3; a possible D gene is TRBD2 (6 bases). Germline CDR1 is GTSNPN and CDR2 is SVGIG (reference sequence). V was shortened by 2 bases and J by 1 base, with 16 bases between the two germline ends. The CDR3 runs 16 residues. The CDR3, as DNA: TGTGCCTGGAGTCTTCGAAGGGACTTTCGCACAGATACGCAGTATTTT. This translates into CAWSLRRDFRTDTQYF.

CDR3 nucleotides: TGTGCCAGTAGTACACTAGCGAACTCTGGGGCCAACGTCCTGACTTTC. It translates to CASSTLANSGANVLTF. The chain employs TRBV19 and TRBJ2-6; 7 bases fit TRBD2. This CDR3 contains 16 residues. V dropped 4 bases and J dropped 0; count of bases not matched to a gene: 3. The germline CDR1 and CDR2 sequences are LNHDA and SQIVND (reference sequence).

This rearrangement joins TRBV2 to TRBJ2-1; perhaps TRBD1 as D (5 bases). Trimming took off 6 bases at V and 0 bases at J, with 12 bases between the two ends. CDR3 size: 15 residues. Germline assignment: CDR1 SNHLY and CDR2 FYNNEI. CDR3: CASRGLPSSYNEQFF. CDR3 DNA sequence: TGTGCCAGCAGGGGGCTCCCGAGCTCCTACAATGAGCAGTTCTTC.

This chain connects TRBV5-4 to TRBJ2-2, with TRBD2 identical over 7 bases. J was trimmed by 6 bases and V by 3 bases; bases with no gene match: 11. The CDR3 runs to 16 residues. The germline gives CDR1 SGHNT, CDR2 YYREEE (reference sequence). The CDR3 DNA reads TGTGCCAGCAGCTCTAGGACTAGTCCCGGCGCCGGGGAGCTGTTTTTT. It encodes CASSSRTSPGAGELFF.